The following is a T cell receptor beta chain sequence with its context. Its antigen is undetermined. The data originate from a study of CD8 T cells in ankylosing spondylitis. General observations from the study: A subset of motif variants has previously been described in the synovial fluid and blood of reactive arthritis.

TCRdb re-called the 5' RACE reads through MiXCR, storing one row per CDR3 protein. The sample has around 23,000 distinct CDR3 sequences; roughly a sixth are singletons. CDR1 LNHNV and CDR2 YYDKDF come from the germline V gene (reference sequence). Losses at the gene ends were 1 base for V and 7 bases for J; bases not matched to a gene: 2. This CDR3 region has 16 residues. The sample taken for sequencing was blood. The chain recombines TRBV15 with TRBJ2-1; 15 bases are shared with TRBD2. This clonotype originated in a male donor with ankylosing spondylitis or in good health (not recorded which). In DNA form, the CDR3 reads TGTGCCACCAGCAGAGCCGGGACTAGCGGGAGGAATGAGCAGTTCTTC. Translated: CATSRAGTSGRNEQFF.